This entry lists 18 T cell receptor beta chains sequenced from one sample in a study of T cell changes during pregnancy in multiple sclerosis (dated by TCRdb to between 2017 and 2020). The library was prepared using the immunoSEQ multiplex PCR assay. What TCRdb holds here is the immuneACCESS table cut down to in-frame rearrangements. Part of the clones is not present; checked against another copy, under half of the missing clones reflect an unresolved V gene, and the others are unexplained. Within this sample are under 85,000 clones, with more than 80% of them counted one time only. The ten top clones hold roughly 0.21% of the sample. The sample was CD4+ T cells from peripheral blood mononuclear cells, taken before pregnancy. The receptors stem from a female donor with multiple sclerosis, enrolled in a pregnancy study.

CDR3 nucleotide sequence: TGTGCCACCAGCAGAGATCGGGGGAAGGCTAATGAAAAACTGTTTTTT. This encodes CATSRDRGKANEKLFF. This chain joins TRBV15 and TRBJ1-4; possible D gene TRBD1, 5 bases. Trimming took off 0 bases at V and 3 bases at J, with 11 bases between the two ends. The CDR3 is 16 residues long. Looked up from germline, CDR1 is LNHNV and CDR2 is YYDKDF (reference sequence).

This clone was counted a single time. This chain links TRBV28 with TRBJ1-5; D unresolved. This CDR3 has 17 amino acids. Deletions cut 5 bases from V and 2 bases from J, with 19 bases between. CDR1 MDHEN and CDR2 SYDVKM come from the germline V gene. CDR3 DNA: TGTGCCAGCAGTCCCCCCCCTACGGGTATTGGCAATCAGCCCCAGCATTTT. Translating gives CASSPPPTGIGNQPQHF.

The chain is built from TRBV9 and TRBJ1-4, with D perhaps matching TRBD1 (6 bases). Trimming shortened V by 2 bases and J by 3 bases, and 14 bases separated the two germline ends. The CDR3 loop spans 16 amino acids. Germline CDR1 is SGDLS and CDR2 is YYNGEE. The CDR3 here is CASSVGSTGSNEKLFF. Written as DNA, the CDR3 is TGTGCCAGCAGCGTGGGGTCGACAGGATCTAATGAAAAACTGTTTTTT.

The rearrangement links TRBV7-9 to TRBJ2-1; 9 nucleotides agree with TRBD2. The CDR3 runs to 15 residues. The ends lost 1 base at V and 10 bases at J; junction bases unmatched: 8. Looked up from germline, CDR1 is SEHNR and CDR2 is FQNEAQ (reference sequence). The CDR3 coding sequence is TGTGCCAGCAGCTTAGGGACTAGCGTCTCTGAAGAGCAGTTCTTC. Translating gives CASSLGTSVSEEQFF.

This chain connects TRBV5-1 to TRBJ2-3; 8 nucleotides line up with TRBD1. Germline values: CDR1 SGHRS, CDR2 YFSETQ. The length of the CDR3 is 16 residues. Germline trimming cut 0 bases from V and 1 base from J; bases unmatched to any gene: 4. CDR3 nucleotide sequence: TGCGCCAGCAGCTTGGGACAGGGGATAGGCACAGATACGCAGTATTTT. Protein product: CASSLGQGIGTDTQYF.

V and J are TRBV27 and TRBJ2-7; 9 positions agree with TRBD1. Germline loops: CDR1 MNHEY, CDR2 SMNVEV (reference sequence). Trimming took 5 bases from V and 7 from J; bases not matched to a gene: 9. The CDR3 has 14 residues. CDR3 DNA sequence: TGTGCCAGCAGTCTCAACAGGGGGCTAAAGGAGCAGTACTTC. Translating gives CASSLNRGLKEQYF.

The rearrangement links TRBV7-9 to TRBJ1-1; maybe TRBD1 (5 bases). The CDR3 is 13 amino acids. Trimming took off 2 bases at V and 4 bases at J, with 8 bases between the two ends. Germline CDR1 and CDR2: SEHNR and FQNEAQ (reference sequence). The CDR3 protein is CASSLQGFTEAFF. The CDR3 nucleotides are TGTGCCAGCAGCTTACAGGGTTTCACTGAAGCTTTCTTT. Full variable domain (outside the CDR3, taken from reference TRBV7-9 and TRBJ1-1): DTGVSQNPRHKITKRGQNVTFRCDPISEHNRLYWYRQTLGQGPEFLTYFQNEAQLEKSRLLSDRFSAERPKGSFSTLEIQRTEQGDSAMYLCASSLQGFTEAFFGQGTRLTVV.

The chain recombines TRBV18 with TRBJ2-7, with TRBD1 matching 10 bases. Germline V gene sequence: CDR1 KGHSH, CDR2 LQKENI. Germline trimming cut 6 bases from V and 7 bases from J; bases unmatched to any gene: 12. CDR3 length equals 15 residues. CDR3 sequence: CASSLTGTGDYEQYF. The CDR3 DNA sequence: TGTGCCAGCTCTTTGACCGGGACAGGGGACTATGAGCAGTACTTC.

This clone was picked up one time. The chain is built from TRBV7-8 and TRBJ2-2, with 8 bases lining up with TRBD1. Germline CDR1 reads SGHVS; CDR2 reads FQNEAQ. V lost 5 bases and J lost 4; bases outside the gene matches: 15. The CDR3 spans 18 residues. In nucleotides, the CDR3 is TGTGCCAGCAGCCTCACGCCGGACAGGGCCCGTATCACCGGGGAGCTGTTTTTT. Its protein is CASSLTPDRARITGELFF.

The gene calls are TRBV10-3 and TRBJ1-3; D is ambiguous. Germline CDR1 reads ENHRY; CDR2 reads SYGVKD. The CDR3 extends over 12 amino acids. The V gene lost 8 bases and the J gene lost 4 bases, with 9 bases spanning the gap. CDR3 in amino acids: CAIAVGGNTIYF. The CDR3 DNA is TGTGCCATCGCTGTCGGGGGAAACACCATATATTTT.

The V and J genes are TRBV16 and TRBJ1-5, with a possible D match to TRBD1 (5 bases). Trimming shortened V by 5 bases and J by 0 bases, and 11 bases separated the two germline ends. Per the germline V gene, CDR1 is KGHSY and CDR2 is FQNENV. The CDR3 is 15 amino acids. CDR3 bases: TGTGCCAGCAGCGGGGGACTGATTAGCAATCAGCCCCAGCATTTT. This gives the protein CASSGGLISNQPQHF.

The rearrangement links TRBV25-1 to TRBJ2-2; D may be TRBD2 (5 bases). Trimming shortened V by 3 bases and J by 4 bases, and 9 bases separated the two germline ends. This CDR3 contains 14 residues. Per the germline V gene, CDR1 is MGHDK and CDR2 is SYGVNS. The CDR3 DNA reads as TGTGCCAGCAGTGACCCTCTAGCCACCGGGGAGCTGTTTTTT. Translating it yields CASSDPLATGELFF. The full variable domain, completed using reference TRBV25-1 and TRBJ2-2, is EADIYQTPRYLVIGTGKKITLECSQTMGHDKMYWYQQDPGMELHLIHYSYGVNSTEKGDLSSESTVSRIRTEHFPLTLESARPSHTSQYLCASSDPLATGELFFGEGSRLTVL.

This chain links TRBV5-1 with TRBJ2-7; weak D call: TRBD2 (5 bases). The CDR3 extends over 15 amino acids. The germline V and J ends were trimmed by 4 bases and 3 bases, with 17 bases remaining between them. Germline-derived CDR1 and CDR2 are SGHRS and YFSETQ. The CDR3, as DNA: TGCGCCAGCAGCCCAAGGACGGACTTCGACTACGAGCAGTACTTC. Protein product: CASSPRTDFDYEQYF.

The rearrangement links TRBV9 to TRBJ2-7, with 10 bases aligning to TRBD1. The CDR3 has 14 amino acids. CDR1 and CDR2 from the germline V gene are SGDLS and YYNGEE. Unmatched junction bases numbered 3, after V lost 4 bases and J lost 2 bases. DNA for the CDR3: TGTGCCAGCAGCACCGGACAGGGGGCCTACGAGCAGTACTTC. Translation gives CASSTGQGAYEQYF.

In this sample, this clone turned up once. The CDR3, as DNA: TGTGCCAGCAGCTTTGCACTGACTGGGGGCCGTCGCTTCTTC. Translating it yields CASSFALTGGRRFF. The rearrangement joins TRBV7-9 to TRBJ2-1, with D possibly matching TRBD1 (6 bases). Trimming shortened V by 3 bases and J by 16 bases, and 22 bases separated the two germline ends. CDR3 size: 14 residues. Germline-derived CDR1 and CDR2 are SEHNR and FQNEAQ (reference sequence).

CDR3 DNA sequence: TGTGCCAGCAGTTCGACAGGGGTACGCAATCAGCCCCAGCATTTT. Translation: CASSSTGVRNQPQHF. The chain couples TRBV7-9 to TRBJ1-5, with 8 bases fitting TRBD1. Germline V CDR1 and CDR2: SEHNR, FQNEAQ (reference sequence). The CDR3 is 15 amino acids. Trimming removed 6 bases from V and 2 bases from J; junction bases left unmatched: 6.

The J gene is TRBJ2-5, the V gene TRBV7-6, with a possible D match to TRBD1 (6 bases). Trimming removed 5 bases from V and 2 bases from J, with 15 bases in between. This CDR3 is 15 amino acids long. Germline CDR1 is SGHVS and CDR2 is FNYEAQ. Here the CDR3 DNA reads TGTGCCAGCAGCAATCCAGGGGCAGGGCAAGAGACCCAGTACTTC. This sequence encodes CASSNPGAGQETQYF.

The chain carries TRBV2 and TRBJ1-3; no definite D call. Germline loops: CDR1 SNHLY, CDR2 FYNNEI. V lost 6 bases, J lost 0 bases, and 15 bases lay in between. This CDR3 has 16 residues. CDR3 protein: CASSSQLPSSGNTIYF. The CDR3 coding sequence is TGTGCCAGCAGCTCACAGCTCCCGAGCTCTGGAAACACCATATATTTT.